The 27 T cell receptor beta chains in this list originate from one sample, sequenced in a study of T cell repertoires in cytomegalovirus infection. TCRdb ran MiXCR on the reads and lists one entry per CDR3 protein. In the table there are about 890,000 distinct CDR3 sequences, roughly 31% of which are singletons. Antigens for these TCRs are unknown. Sequences were derived from cultured CD8+ T cells from PBMCs, sampled from culture after CMV antigen stimulation. These receptor sequences come from a human donor in good health (CMV status not recorded). Some clones in this sample may be carry-over from other donors' samples.

CDR3 loop: CASSSTGTLYEQYV. Here the CDR3 DNA reads TGTGCCAGCAGTTCGACAGGGACCCTCTACGAGCAGTACGTC. J is TRBJ2-7 and V is TRBV6-4; 7 positions match TRBD1. This CDR3 contains 14 residues. Germline V gene data show CDR1 as MRHNA and CDR2 as SNTAGT. Trimming at V came to 5 bases and at J to 3 bases, leaving 7 bases not matched to a gene.

V usage is TRBV28 and J usage is TRBJ2-4; no reliable D call. Trimming removed 1 base at V and 0 bases at J, with 10 bases between. CDR3 length: 16 amino acids. Per the germline V gene, CDR1 is MDHEN and CDR2 is SYDVKM. CDR3 amino acids: CASSLSQSGAKNIQYF. CDR3 in DNA: TGTGCCAGCAGTTTATCCCAGAGTGGAGCCAAAAACATTCAGTACTTC.

On this clonotype itself: This may stem from a read error, because a much larger clone lies one nucleotide away. The rearrangement joins TRBV12-3 or TRBV12-4 to TRBJ1-2; D gene uncertain. The CDR3 length is 12 residues. Trimming removed 6 bases from V and 8 bases from J, with 13 bases in between. CDR3 residues: CASRDLWWGYTF. The DNA of the CDR3 is TGTGCCAGCAGAGATCTTTGGTGGGGCTACACCTTC.

This clonotype was found many times. The chain is built from TRBV7-8 and TRBJ1-6; 9 nucleotides match TRBD1. CDR1 is SGHVS and CDR2 is FQNEAQ in the germline V gene. The CDR3 is 16 amino acids. V shed 3 bases, J shed 7 bases, and the junction held 7 bases outside the gene matches. CDR3 DNA: TGTGCCAGCAGCTTCACAGGGGGCTCGTTAAATTCACCCCTCCACTTT. It encodes CASSFTGGSLNSPLHF. The full variable domain, in which reference TRBV7-8 and TRBJ1-6 provide the parts outside the CDR3, is GAGVSQSPRYKVAKRGQDVALRCDPISGHVSLFWYQQALGQGPEFLTYFQNEAQLDKSGLPSDRFFAERPEGSVSTLKIQRTQQEDSAVYLCASSFTGGSLNSPLHFGNGTRLTVT.

This clonotype was found a few times. One end of the junction fails to match germline, which may point to a read error. DNA for the CDR3: TGTGCTAGCAGCTTAGGGCTACAGGGTTACGAGCAGTACTTC. It translates to CASSLGLQGYEQYF. The rearrangement links TRBV7-2 to TRBJ2-7, with D possibly matching TRBD1 (6 bases). The CDR3 runs to 14 residues. CDR1 and CDR2 from the germline V gene are SGHTA and FQGNSA.

This clonotype was observed a few times. The chain carries TRBV4-3 and TRBJ2-2, with unresolved D. V was pared by 0 bases and J by 4 bases, with 9 bases between. Looked up from germline, CDR1 is LGHNA and CDR2 is YSLEER. This CDR3 spans 15 amino acids. CDR3: CASSQDRVSTGELFF. The DNA of the CDR3 is TGCGCCAGCAGCCAAGATAGAGTTTCCACCGGGGAGCTGTTTTTT.

The chain couples TRBV7-2 to TRBJ1-3, with D possibly matching TRBD1 (5 bases). Germline V gene lookup returns CDR1 SGHTA and CDR2 FQGNSA. V lost 4 bases and J 0 bases, leaving 7 bases between the germline ends. This CDR3 region has 14 residues. The CDR3 sequence is CASSSGLSGNTIYF. Here the CDR3 DNA reads TGTGCCAGCAGCTCGGGACTCTCTGGAAACACCATATATTTT.

This clonotype was counted at least ten times. This rearrangement joins TRBV7-6 to TRBJ2-1; D might be TRBD1 or TRBD2, each matching 5 bases. Trimming took 5 bases from V and 9 from J, leaving 14 bases between them. This CDR3 is 13 amino acids long. Germline CDR1 reads SGHVS; CDR2 reads FNYEAQ. DNA of the CDR3: TGTGCCAGCAGCCTGACCCGGGGCTCTGAGCAGTTCTTC. Protein: CASSLTRGSEQFF.

In this sample, this clonotype turned up many times. The chain carries TRBV7-2 and TRBJ2-5; TRBD2 aligns across 8 bases. The CDR3 is 19 amino acids. V lost 2 bases, J lost 0 bases, and 14 bases stayed unmatched. Per the germline V gene, CDR1 is SGHTA and CDR2 is FQGNSA. The CDR3 DNA reads TGTGCCAGCAGCTTAAACGGTGGCGGGGGGCCGATGTACCAAGAGACCCAGTACTTC. Translation gives CASSLNGGGGPMYQETQYF.

The chain combines TRBV4-1 with TRBJ2-2; D might be TRBD2 (5 bases). CDR3 size: 15 residues. V was cut by 0 bases and J by 11 bases, with 16 bases left in between. From germline, CDR1 is MGHRA and CDR2 YSYEKL. The CDR3 sequence: CASSQDHGTPGELFF. The CDR3 DNA sequence: TGCGCCAGCAGCCAAGATCACGGTACACCGGGAGAGCTGTTTTTT.

This clonotype appeared a few times. A much more abundant neighbour one base away suggests this may be a read error. V is TRBV7-9 and J is TRBJ2-1, with D perhaps given as TRBD1 or TRBD2 (6 bases each). The CDR3 length is 12 residues. Germline V gives CDR1 SEHNR, CDR2 FQNEAQ (reference sequence). V lost 6 bases and J 5 bases, leaving 8 bases between the germline ends. DNA for the CDR3: TGTGCCAGCAGGAGGGGGGACAATGAGCAGTTCTTC. Translated, it gives CASRRGDNEQFF.

Only a few counts were recorded for this clonotype. V is TRBV10-3 and J is TRBJ2-1, with D perhaps matching TRBD1 (5 bases). Trimming removed 6 bases from V and 2 bases from J, with 17 bases in between. The CDR3 spans 16 residues. Germline assignment: CDR1 ENHRY and CDR2 SYGVKD. The CDR3 spells CAIRIQQERPYNEQFF. The CDR3 DNA reads as TGTGCCATCAGGATACAACAGGAGAGACCCTACAATGAGCAGTTCTTC.

J is TRBJ1-5 and V is TRBV7-8; TRBD1 matches at 9 bases. This CDR3 contains 16 residues. Trimming at V came to 5 bases and at J to 2 bases, leaving 7 bases not matched to a gene. Germline CDR1 is SGHVS and CDR2 is FQNEAQ. As DNA, the CDR3 is TGTGCCAGCAGCCTACAGGGGGCAGGAGGCAATCAGCCCCAGCATTTT. Translation gives CASSLQGAGGNQPQHF.

This rearrangement joins TRBV28 to TRBJ2-7; D may match TRBD1 or TRBD2 (5 bases each). The CDR3 spans 16 residues. Germline V CDR1 and CDR2: MDHEN, SYDVKM. Trimming removed 5 bases at V and 0 bases at J, with 17 bases between. The CDR3 DNA reads TGTGCCAGCAGTGGCATCCGGGACCGAACCTCCTACGAGCAGTACGTC. Its protein is CASSGIRDRTSYEQYV.

In its sample, this clonotype was seen many times. The CDR3, as DNA: TGTGCCAGCAGCTGGGGGGGGCGCGAAGAGACCCAGTACTTC. This translates into CASSWGGREETQYF. The chain joins TRBV7-9 to TRBJ2-5; D is perhaps TRBD2 (7 bases). V was trimmed by 4 bases and J by 3 bases, leaving 12 bases between them. The germline gives CDR1 SEHNR, CDR2 FQNEAQ (reference sequence). CDR3 length equals 14 residues.

In its sample, this clonotype was seen a few times. This chain joins TRBV12-3 or TRBV12-4 and TRBJ2-1, with D hard to call. V dropped 6 bases and J dropped 0 bases, with 9 bases sitting between them. There are 14 residues in the CDR3. The chain's CDR3 is CASSSQTSYNEQFF. The CDR3, as DNA: TGTGCCAGCAGCAGCCAAACCTCCTACAATGAGCAGTTCTTC.

The sample holds a few counts of this clonotype. The chain is built from TRBV12-3 or TRBV12-4 and TRBJ1-2, with D hard to call. V was pared by 5 bases and J by 8 bases, with 21 bases between. The CDR3 runs to 15 residues. The CDR3 loop reads CASSLEFPQPQGYTF. CDR3 DNA: TGTGCCAGCAGTCTCGAATTCCCCCAACCTCAAGGCTACACCTTC.

The chain has TRBV5-1 and TRBJ1-2, with 12 bases that match TRBD1. The CDR3 has 14 amino acids. CDR1 and CDR2 (germline): SGHRS, YFSETQ. After removal of 6 bases from V and 4 bases from J, the junction contained 4 bases not matched to a gene. CDR3 protein: CASKGTGGLYGYTF. The CDR3 bases are TGCGCCAGCAAAGGGACAGGGGGCCTCTATGGCTACACCTTC.

The chain combines TRBV2 with TRBJ1-2; D remains ambiguous. This CDR3 is built from 16 residues. Germline V CDR1 and CDR2: SNHLY, FYNNEI. With 0 bases removed from V and 3 bases from J, the gap between germline ends came to 14 bases. CDR3 region: CASSEALDLGDYGYTF. DNA for the CDR3: TGTGCCAGCAGTGAAGCGCTCGACCTCGGAGACTATGGCTACACCTTC.

This clonotype was seen a handful of times. The rearrangement links TRBV12-5 to TRBJ2-3; D is unclear. This CDR3 is built from 15 residues. Per the germline V gene, CDR1 is LGHNT and CDR2 is FRNRAP. V was cut by 3 bases and J by 2 bases, with 12 bases left in between. The CDR3 region has the DNA TGTGCTAGTGGTTTCCCAACTGGGCACACAGATACGCAGTATTTT. Amino acid sequence: CASGFPTGHTDTQYF.

This clonotype was counted only a few times. The chain combines TRBV12-3 or TRBV12-4 with TRBJ1-5; the match to TRBD1 covers 9 bases. V shed 5 bases, J shed 3 bases, and the junction held 5 bases outside the gene matches. The CDR3 has 15 residues. The CDR3 spells CASSIGTGINQPQHF. The CDR3, as DNA: TGTGCCAGCAGTATCGGGACAGGGATCAATCAGCCCCAGCATTTT.

The V call is TRBV2, the J call TRBJ2-5; either TRBD1 or TRBD2 may fit D (5 bases each). V was clipped by 3 bases and J by 4 bases, with 15 bases between them. The CDR3 has 15 residues. CDR1 is SNHLY and CDR2 is FYNNEI in the germline V gene. The CDR3 DNA sequence: TGTGCCAGCAGTGATCTACAGGACGCGGGAGAGACCCAGTACTTC. Translating it yields CASSDLQDAGETQYF.

There are a few counts of this clonotype. The V and J genes are TRBV2 and TRBJ2-1, with D unresolved. Trimming took 8 bases from V and 0 from J, leaving 11 bases between them. The CDR3 is 14 residues long. Germline V lookup: CDR1 SNHLY, CDR2 FYNNEI. CDR3 sequence (DNA): TGTGCCAGCGTGGTGTTTAGCTCCTACAATGAGCAGTTCTTC. This gives the protein CASVVFSSYNEQFF.

This chain joins TRBV11-3 and TRBJ1-2, with 10 bases matching TRBD1. This CDR3 is 19 amino acids long. Unmatched junction bases numbered 15, after V lost 4 bases and J lost 1 base. From germline, CDR1 is SGHNT and CDR2 YENEEA. The CDR3 DNA is TGTGCCAGCAGCTCAACTTATACGACGGGACAGGGGAGTAACTATGGCTACACCTTC. It translates to CASSSTYTTGQGSNYGYTF.

This clonotype occurred a few times. The genes are TRBV5-4 and TRBJ2-3; maybe TRBD2 (6 bases). The V and J ends lost 0 bases and 2 bases respectively, with 10 bases between them. The CDR3 has 15 amino acids. Germline CDR1 reads SGHNT; CDR2 reads YYREEE (reference sequence). CDR3 region: CASSLGDFNTDTQYF. In nucleotides, the CDR3 is TGTGCCAGCAGCTTGGGGGACTTTAACACAGATACGCAGTATTTT.

The chain employs TRBV23-1 and TRBJ1-5, with 7 nucleotides matching TRBD1. TRBV23-1 is treated as an ORF (open reading frame) with a function not yet certain. V trimming: 0 bases; J trimming: 1 base; junction bases outside the gene matches: 6. This CDR3 region has 17 residues. The CDR3 DNA reads TGCGCCAGCAGTCAATCGACGGGGACAGTGAGCAATCAGCCCCAGCATTTT. Protein product: CASSQSTGTVSNQPQHF.

V and J are TRBV27 and TRBJ1-3, with 7 bases fitting TRBD1. Germline CDR1 is MNHEY and CDR2 is SMNVEV (reference sequence). The CDR3 is made up of 14 amino acids. V shed 10 bases, J shed 4 bases, and the junction held 10 bases outside the gene matches. CDR3 bases: TGTGCCAAAGGGACAGCCCCACTGGGAAACACCATATATTTT. Residues: CAKGTAPLGNTIYF.